This T cell receptor (beta chain) was retrieved from a study of T cell repertoires in cytomegalovirus infection. TCRdb recomputed calls from the reads with MiXCR, one row per CDR3 protein. This repertoire shows around 900,000 distinct CDR3 sequences, about a third found once; its top ten account for about 14%. The CDR3 is made up of 15 amino acids. Per the germline V gene, CDR1 is SEHNR and CDR2 is FQNEAQ (reference sequence). With 7 bases clipped from V and 8 bases from J, the junction kept 13 bases outside the gene matches. There are many counts of this clonotype. No antigen is known for it. Sequenced material: cultured CD8+ T cells from PBMCs, taken from culture after CMV antigen stimulation. This receptor was obtained from a human donor in good health (CMV status not recorded). Some clones in this sample may be carry-over from other donors' samples. The chain has TRBV7-9 and TRBJ1-4; TRBD1 aligns across 7 bases. CDR3 region: CASIGSQGEEEKLFF. The CDR3 nucleotides read TGTGCCAGCATAGGCTCCCAGGGGGAGGAGGAAAAACTGTTTTTT.